Listed below are T cell receptor beta chains from one sample, sequenced in a study of T cells in Graves' hyperthyroidism and ophthalmopathy. TCRdb re-derived calls from the multiplex PCR reads in MiXCR, one entry per CDR3 protein. The table has approximately 560,000 distinct CDR3 sequences, 15% to 19% seen once. The specimen sequenced was blood. The receptors were gathered from a woman younger than 45 with Graves' hyperthyroidism. Both conserved end residues are part of each CDR3. The order of the fields is V gene, clone size, J gene, D gene, CDR3 DNA, CDR3 protein. D genes are given only for firm matches. Clone sizes are given selectively: once, few, many, or a class where the clone is expanded.

TRBV19,.,TRBJ2-3,.,TGTGCCAGTAGTCGCGGGGTTTCTATTACAGATACGCAGTATTTT,CASSRGVSITDTQYF
TRBV30,many,TRBJ1-1,.,TGTGCCTGGAGTATAGACAGTGGCACTGAAGCTTTCTTT,CAWSIDSGTEAFF
TRBV24-1,many,TRBJ2-1,TRBD2,TGTGCCACCAGAGGCGGGGGAGCCTACAATGAGCAGTTCTTC,CATRGGGAYNEQFF
TRBV6-2/TRBV6-3,.,TRBJ2-6,TRBD1,TGTGCCGGTGACAGGGGGGACTCTGGGGCCAACGTCCTGACTTTC,CAGDRGDSGANVLTF
TRBV11-3,.,TRBJ2-3,.,TGTGCCAGCACCTCAGGATTAACAGATACGCAGTATTTT,CASTSGLTDTQYF
TRBV7-9,few,TRBJ2-5,TRBD2,TGTGCCAGCAGCTCGTCGACTAGCGGGCGGCAACAAGAGACCCAGTACTTC,CASSSSTSGRQQETQYF
TRBV11-2,many,TRBJ1-1,.,TGTGCCAGCAGCTTAGAGGGGGCATACGGTGAAGCTTTCTTT,CASSLEGAYGEAFF
TRBV20-1,few,TRBJ2-2,TRBD2,TGCAGTGCTAAGAGCGGGAGCAGGACCGGGGAGCTGTTTTTT,CSAKSGSRTGELFF
TRBV5-6,once,TRBJ2-1,.,TGTGCCAGCATATCCAAAGACTCCTACAATGAGCAGTTCTTC,CASISKDSYNEQFF
TRBV9,.,TRBJ2-2,.,TGTGCCAGCAGCGTAGGTCCCGGGGGCAGGGGGACCGGGGAGCTGTTTTTT,CASSVGPGGRGTGELFF
TRBV7-9,.,TRBJ2-5,.,TGTGCCAGCAGCTTACCAGGGAAAGGTTCCCGAGGACAAGAGACCCAGTACTTC,CASSLPGKGSRGQETQYF
TRBV2,.,TRBJ2-5,.,TGTGCCAGCAGTGAGGTTGGGAGTGGAACCCAGTACTTC,CASSEVGSGTQYF
TRBV11-2,.,TRBJ1-1,TRBD1,TGTGCCAGCAGCTTGACAGGGCGAACTGAAGCTTTCTTT,CASSLTGRTEAFF
TRBV7-9,few,TRBJ2-3,.,TGTGCCAGCAGCTTAGAGGGTGCTTCCGCAGATACGCAGTATTTT,CASSLEGASADTQYF
TRBV3-1,.,TRBJ1-5,.,TGTGCCAGCAGCACGCAGGTTGGGACGCAGCCCCAGCATTTT,CASSTQVGTQPQHF
TRBV11-2,many,TRBJ2-1,TRBD1,TGTGCCAGCAGCTTACAGGGGGCCAATGAGCAGTTCTTC,CASSLQGANEQFF
TRBV3-1,.,TRBJ2-1,.,TGTGCCAGCAGCCAAGGGACGGGAGTCGTCGACAATGAGCAGTTCTTC,CASSQGTGVVDNEQFF
TRBV7-9,many,TRBJ2-1,TRBD2,TGTGCCAGCAGCTTGAGCGGGAGTAAGGATTACAATGAGCAGTTCTTC,CASSLSGSKDYNEQFF
TRBV6-2/TRBV6-3,.,TRBJ2-3,.,TGTGCCAGCAGTTCCCGCCCTAGAGCGACAGCTAGCACAGATACGCAGTATTTT,CASSSRPRATASTDTQYF
TRBV6-5,many,TRBJ2-7,TRBD1,TGTGCCAGCAGTTACTCGACGGGCAGGGGGCAGTACGAGCAGTACTTC,CASSYSTGRGQYEQYF
TRBV29-1,few,TRBJ2-7,.,TGCAGCGTTGGGGCAGGGGGGATCTACGAGCAGTACTTC,CSVGAGGIYEQYF
TRBV5-1,many,TRBJ2-7,TRBD2,TGCGCCAGCAGTGTCGGACTAGCAGATGAATACGAGCAGTACTTC,CASSVGLADEYEQYF
TRBV13,many,TRBJ2-3,TRBD2,TGTGCCAGCAGCTTACCCTGGACTAGCGGGAAGAGTGATACGCAGTATTTT,CASSLPWTSGKSDTQYF
TRBV14,many,TRBJ1-5,.,TGTGCCAACGCCTCGGACCGAACTCAGCCCCAGCATTTT,CANASDRTQPQHF
TRBV18,many,TRBJ2-3,.,TGTGCCAGCTCACCAGAGTCCGCTAGCACAGATACGCAGTATTTT,CASSPESASTDTQYF
TRBV9,.,TRBJ2-1,.,TGTGCCAGCAGCGTAGTAGCAGGACCCTACAATGAGCAGTTCTTC,CASSVVAGPYNEQFF
TRBV20-1,few,TRBJ2-2,TRBD1,TGCAGTGCTACAACAGGGGGCAACACCGGGGAGCTGTTTTTT,CSATTGGNTGELFF
TRBV5-1,many,TRBJ2-3,.,TGCGCCAGCAGCTTACCTAGTTTACCTAGCACAGATACGCAGTATTTT,CASSLPSLPSTDTQYF
TRBV9,.,TRBJ1-1,TRBD1,TGTGCCAGCAGCCCCGGACAGGGATTAGCAGCTTTCTTT,CASSPGQGLAAFF
TRBV7-2,many,TRBJ2-5,TRBD2,TGTGCCAGCAGCTTAGCTAGCGGGAGGGCCCAAGGAAAAGAGACCCAGTACTTC,CASSLASGRAQGKETQYF
TRBV10-3,many,TRBJ2-7,.,TGTGCCATCAGTGGGGTGTCTCCACCCGAGCAGTACTTC,CAISGVSPPEQYF
TRBV4-3,many,TRBJ2-7,TRBD1,TGCGCCAGCAGCCAAGACACAGGGGGTAACCCCTACGAGCAGTACTTC,CASSQDTGGNPYEQYF
TRBV28,.,TRBJ1-5,TRBD1,TGTGCCAGCAGCCCCACAGGGGGGGTAAAGCCCCAGCATTTT,CASSPTGGVKPQHF
TRBV11-2,many,TRBJ1-1,.,TGTGCCAGCAGCCAGATCAGGGGAAGGGCAGAAGCTTTCTTT,CASSQIRGRAEAFF
TRBV6-2/TRBV6-3,few,TRBJ2-7,TRBD2,TGTGCCAGCAGTTACTCGACGTTAGCGGGAGGGAACGAGCAGTACTTC,CASSYSTLAGGNEQYF
TRBV10-3,few,TRBJ2-7,TRBD2,TGTGCCATCAGTGACCCTAGCGGGAGGAGCTACGAGCAGTACTTC,CAISDPSGRSYEQYF
TRBV7-9,.,TRBJ1-3,.,TGTGCCATACTCGACAGAACACCCGGAAACACCATATATTTT,CAILDRTPGNTIYF